Below, 21 T cell receptor beta chains from the same sample are listed, as sequenced in a study of T cells after yellow fever vaccination. Each CDR3 protein gets one entry after TCRdb re-called the 5' RACE reads with MiXCR. The table has about 370,000 distinct CDR3 sequences, about 9.9% seen once. The specimen comprised PBMCs, sampled on the day of the first yellow fever vaccination. The receptors derive from a man in his late teens or twenties who received the YFV17D yellow fever vaccine.

The chain recombines TRBV25-1 with TRBJ2-6, with D uncertain. There are 14 residues in the CDR3. Germline CDR1 MGHDK, CDR2 SYGVNS. V was shortened by 7 bases and J by 0 bases, with 7 bases between the two germline ends. The CDR3 loop is CASKGRSGANVLTF. Here the CDR3 DNA reads TGTGCCAGCAAAGGTCGCTCTGGGGCCAACGTCCTGACTTTC.

This clonotype was observed a few times. This chain connects TRBV21-1 to TRBJ2-4; the table's D gene call, TRBD1, was not cross checked with the DNA. TRBV21-1 corresponds to a pseudogene. The CDR3 is 16 amino acids. DNA of the CDR3: TGTGCCAGCAGCAATAGAATCAGGGGAGCCAAAAACATTCAGTACTTC. Translating gives CASSNRIRGAKNIQYF.

V gene TRBV27 combines with J gene TRBJ1-5; perhaps TRBD1 as D (5 bases). The CDR3 consists of 12 residues. Per germline, CDR1 MNHEY and CDR2 SMNVEV (reference sequence). The V end lost 3 bases, the J end lost 9 bases, and 9 bases lay between the germline ends. The CDR3 is CASSFSGGPQHF. The CDR3 DNA sequence: TGTGCCAGCAGTTTTAGTGGGGGGCCCCAGCATTTT.

The DNA for the CDR3 is TGTGCCAGCAGTTACATAGGAAACGGCGGGGAGCTGTTTTTT. This codes for CASSYIGNGGELFF. The chain couples TRBV6-2 or TRBV6-3 to TRBJ2-2; D is unresolved. In germline, CDR1 is MNHEY, CDR2 SVGEGT. This CDR3 has 14 amino acids. V lost 2 bases and J lost 7, with 11 bases in between.

This clonotype was seen a few times. The chain couples TRBV5-1 to TRBJ2-4; D ambiguous. In germline, CDR1 is SGHRS, CDR2 YFSETQ. This CDR3 contains 12 residues. Trimming removed 0 bases from V and 11 bases from J, with 9 bases in between. The DNA of the CDR3 is TGCGCCAGCAGCTTGGATGGCCCACTTCAGTACTTC. It codes for CASSLDGPLQYF.

This chain uses TRBV4-1 with TRBJ2-5, with unresolved D. The CDR3 is 13 amino acids. CDR1 is MGHRA, CDR2 YSYEKL, per germline. The V and J ends lost 1 base and 3 bases respectively, with 6 bases between them. The CDR3: CASSQAQKETQYF. The CDR3 DNA reads TGCGCCAGCAGCCAAGCCCAGAAAGAGACCCAGTACTTC.

This chain uses TRBV2 with TRBJ2-5; maybe TRBD2 (7 bases). Trimming took off 7 bases at V and 5 bases at J, with 20 bases between the two ends. CDR1 and CDR2 (germline): SNHLY, FYNNEI. This CDR3 comprises 15 residues. The CDR3 sequence is CASTEGGAQRETQYF. CDR3 bases: TGTGCCAGCACTGAGGGGGGGGCCCAGAGGGAGACCCAGTACTTC.

Turning to this clonotype: Relative to the germline gene, one junction end is altered; a read error may explain this. The J gene is TRBJ2-3, the V gene TRBV9, with TRBD1 identical over 8 bases. The CDR3 is 14 residues long. Looked up from germline, CDR1 is SGDLS and CDR2 is YYNGEE. The CDR3 DNA reads TGTGCCAGCAGCGTAGCAGGGGGCACAGATCCGCAGTATTTT. Protein: CASSVAGGTDPQYF. Complete variable domain (other parts from reference TRBV9 and TRBJ2-3): DSGVTQTPKHLITATGQRVTLRCSPRSGDLSVYWYQQSLDQGLQFLIQYYNGEERAKGNILERFSAQQFPDLHSELNLSSLELGDSALYFCASSVAGGTDPQYFGPGTRLTVL.

The rearrangement links TRBV18 to TRBJ2-6; TRBD1 agrees at 9 bases. Germline CDR1 and CDR2: KGHSH and LQKENI. J lost 3 bases, V lost 5 bases, and 5 bases had no gene match. The CDR3 is 16 amino acids. CDR3 DNA sequence: TGTGCCAGCTCAGAACAGGGGGCGCTTGGGGCCAACGTCCTGACTTTC. Translated, it gives CASSEQGALGANVLTF.

Ten or more counts support this clonotype. This chain connects TRBV7-2 to TRBJ1-1; 9 bases align to TRBD1. CDR1 is SGHTA and CDR2 is FQGNSA in the germline V gene. Trimming cost V 5 bases and J 5 bases; bases outside gene matches: 12. The CDR3 has 16 residues. CDR3 DNA sequence: TGTGCCAGCAGCCCAAACACCGGGACAGGGCGGACTGAAGCTTTCTTT. This sequence encodes CASSPNTGTGRTEAFF.

This chain uses TRBV20-1 with TRBJ2-5, with 7 bases that match TRBD2. Germline trimming cut 7 bases from V and 3 bases from J; bases unmatched to any gene: 5. The CDR3 runs to 12 residues. Germline V CDR1 and CDR2: DFQATT, SNEGSKA (reference sequence). Here the CDR3 DNA reads TGCAGTGTAAGGACTAGGGAAGAGACCCAGTACTTC. It specifies CSVRTREETQYF.

This clonotype was counted between two and nine times. The rearrangement links TRBV4-2 to TRBJ2-2, with D hard to call. V gave up 2 bases and J gave up 4 bases, with 8 bases separating them. CDR3 length: 14 amino acids. Per germline, CDR1 LGHNA and CDR2 YNFKEQ. DNA of the CDR3: TGTGCCAGCAGCCAAACCTCCGGCACCGGGGAGCTGTTTTTT. Residues: CASSQTSGTGELFF.

The chain couples TRBV11-1 to TRBJ2-7, with 7 bases matching TRBD1. The V segment lost 1 base and the J segment 5 bases; nucleotides outside the gene matches: 2. This CDR3 is built from 13 residues. The germline V gene has CDR1 SGHAT and CDR2 FQDESV (reference sequence). In DNA form, the CDR3 reads TGTGCCAGCAGCTTAGGGGGACAGAACGAGCAGTACGTC. It yields the protein CASSLGGQNEQYV.

The CDR3 DNA reads as TGCGCCAGCAGCTTGGAGTCACTGGGCGAAGCTTTCTTT. This gives the protein CASSLESLGEAFF. This chain joins TRBV5-1 and TRBJ1-1; D call uncertain. CDR1 is SGHRS, CDR2 YFSETQ, per germline. The germline V and J ends were trimmed by 0 bases and 8 bases, with 11 bases remaining between them. CDR3 length: 13 residues.

The chain links TRBV6-1 to TRBJ1-6; D is ambiguous. Trimming removed 6 bases from V and 6 bases from J, with 12 bases in between. Germline CDR1 MNHNS, CDR2 SASEGT. The CDR3 covers 14 residues. The CDR3 protein is CASRPAVANSPLHF. The CDR3 nucleotides read TGTGCCAGCAGGCCCGCAGTGGCTAATTCACCCCTCCACTTT.

CDR3: CASSIGGDSPLHF. The DNA of the CDR3 is TGCGCCAGCAGCATAGGGGGGGACTCACCCCTCCACTTT. The genes are TRBV4-3 and TRBJ1-6; D may be TRBD1 (6 bases). V was clipped by 5 bases and J by 10 bases, with 12 bases between them. This CDR3 is 13 amino acids long. Looked up from germline, CDR1 is LGHNA and CDR2 is YSLEER.

This rearrangement joins TRBV14 to TRBJ2-1; 11 positions agree with TRBD2. Trimming cost V 3 bases and J 7 bases; bases outside gene matches: 11. There are 17 residues in the CDR3. In germline, CDR1 is SGHDN, CDR2 FVKESK. This chain's CDR3 is CASSHLAGGHTGNEQFF. Here the CDR3 DNA reads TGTGCCAGCAGCCATCTAGCGGGGGGACATACGGGGAATGAGCAGTTCTTC.

This clonotype was observed a handful of times. The rearrangement uses TRBV11-2 and TRBJ1-2, with D perhaps TRBD1 (5 bases). CDR1 SGHAT and CDR2 FQNNGV come from the germline V gene. V was pared by 5 bases and J by 6 bases, with 13 bases between. CDR3 length: 13 residues. For the CDR3, the DNA is TGTGCCAGCAGCGGGGGGGGGTGGAATGGCTACACCTTC. As protein: CASSGGGWNGYTF.

The chain uses TRBV20-1 and TRBJ1-5; D remains unclear. This CDR3 has 16 amino acids. Trimming took 6 bases from V and 0 from J, leaving 18 bases between them. Germline V gene data show CDR1 as DFQATT and CDR2 as SNEGSKA (reference sequence). The CDR3: CSATRGVGYSNQPQHF. The CDR3 coding sequence is TGCAGTGCCACGCGGGGTGTGGGATATAGCAATCAGCCCCAGCATTTT.

The table lists this clonotype with a few counts. The chain is built from TRBV3-1 and TRBJ2-1, with D perhaps given as TRBD1 or TRBD2 (5 bases each). V lost 0 bases to trimming and J lost 2 bases, with 11 bases between them. Germline loops: CDR1 LGHDT, CDR2 YNNKEL (reference sequence). This CDR3 spans 16 amino acids. The chain's CDR3 is CASSQDQGTPYNEQFF. In nucleotides, the CDR3 is TGTGCCAGCAGCCAAGATCAAGGGACCCCCTACAATGAGCAGTTCTTC.

V usage is TRBV6-5 and J usage is TRBJ1-2, with 9 bases identical to TRBD1. V dropped 2 bases and J dropped 5; count of bases not matched to a gene: 6. The CDR3 consists of 15 residues. Germline loops: CDR1 MNHEY, CDR2 SVGAGI. The CDR3 region is CASSYTRTGDYGYTF. The CDR3 region has the DNA TGTGCCAGCAGTTACACCAGGACAGGGGATTATGGCTACACCTTC.